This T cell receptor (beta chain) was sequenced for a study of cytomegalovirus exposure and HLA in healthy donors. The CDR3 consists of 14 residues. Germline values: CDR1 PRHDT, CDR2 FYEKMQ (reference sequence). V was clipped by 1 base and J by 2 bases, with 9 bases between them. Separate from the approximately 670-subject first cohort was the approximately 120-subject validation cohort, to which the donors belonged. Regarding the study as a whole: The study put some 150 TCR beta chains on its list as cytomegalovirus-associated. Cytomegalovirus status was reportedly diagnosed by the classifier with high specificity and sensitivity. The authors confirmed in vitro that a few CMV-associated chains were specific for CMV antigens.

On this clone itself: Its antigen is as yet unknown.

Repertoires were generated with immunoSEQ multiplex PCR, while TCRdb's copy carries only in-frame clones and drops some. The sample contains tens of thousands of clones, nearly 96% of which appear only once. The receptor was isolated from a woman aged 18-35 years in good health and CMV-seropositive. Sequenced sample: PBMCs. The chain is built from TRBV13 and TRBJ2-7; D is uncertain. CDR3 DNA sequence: TGTGCCAGCAGCTTAGAGACAAGTACCTACGAGCAGTACTTC. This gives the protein CASSLETSTYEQYF.